This section outlines one T cell receptor (beta chain) sequence together with its context. Its antigen is currently unknown. V was pared by 5 bases and J by 0 bases, with 16 bases between. Germline V gene data show CDR1 as SEHNR and CDR2 as FQNEAQ (reference sequence). The CDR3 totals 17 residues. This specimen belongs to a study of cytomegalovirus exposure and HLA in healthy donors. General study results and limits: Analysis performed later showed TCR beta chains linked to HLA being more clonally expanded than equally common others. Data from an earlier analysis indicated that most TCR beta V segments were productive either about 87% or about 30% of the time.

In the PCR, 60 Vbeta and 13 Jbeta primers were used. Sequencing used immunoSEQ multiplex PCR; TCRdb keeps in-frame clones, though not all of them. Counted here are about 200,000 clones, approximately 80% occurring once; the ten biggest clones make up about 1.7%. The chain recombines TRBV7-9 with TRBJ1-4; D is undetermined. The TCR sequence derives from a young woman in good health and CMV-seronegative. Sequencing input: PBMCs. The CDR3 bases are TGTGCCAGCAGCCCCCGACGGGGAGACGCAACTAATGAAAAACTGTTTTTT. Translation: CASSPRRGDATNEKLFF. Supplemented by reference TRBV7-9 and TRBJ1-4, the full variable domain reads DTGVSQNPRHKITKRGQNVTFRCDPISEHNRLYWYRQTLGQGPEFLTYFQNEAQLEKSRLLSDRFSAERPKGSFSTLEIQRTEQGDSAMYLCASSPRRGDATNEKLFFGSGTQLSVL.